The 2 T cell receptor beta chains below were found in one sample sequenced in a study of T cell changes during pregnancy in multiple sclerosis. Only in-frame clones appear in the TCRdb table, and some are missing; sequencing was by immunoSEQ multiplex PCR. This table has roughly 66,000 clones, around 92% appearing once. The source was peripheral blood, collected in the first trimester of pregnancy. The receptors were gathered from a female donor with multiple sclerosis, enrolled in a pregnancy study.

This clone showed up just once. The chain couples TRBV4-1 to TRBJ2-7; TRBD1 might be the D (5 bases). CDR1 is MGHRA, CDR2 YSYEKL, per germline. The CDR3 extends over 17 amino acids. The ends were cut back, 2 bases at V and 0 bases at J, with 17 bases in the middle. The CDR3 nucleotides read TGCGCCAGCAGCCAAAATGCAGGCCTAAGGGGCTCCTACGAGCAGTACTTC. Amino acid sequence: CASSQNAGLRGSYEQYF.

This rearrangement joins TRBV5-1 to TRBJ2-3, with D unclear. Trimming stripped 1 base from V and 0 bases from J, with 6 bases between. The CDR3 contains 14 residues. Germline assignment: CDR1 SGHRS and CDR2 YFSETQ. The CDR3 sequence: CASSLPGSTDTQYF. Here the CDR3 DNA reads TGCGCCAGCAGCTTGCCAGGAAGCACAGATACGCAGTATTTT.